This T cell receptor beta chain was sequenced in a study of regulatory T cells in long-lasting Graves disease. Time point reported: newly diagnosed GD, antithyroid drugs for less than 3 months. Construction of the TCR library relied on RNA isolated from PBMCs. The germline gives CDR1 SNHLY, CDR2 FYNNEI. This CDR3 region has 12 residues. The V gene lost 7 bases and the J gene lost 8 bases, with 12 bases spanning the gap. Library construction for TCR beta used iRepertoire HTBI primers and Arm-PCR of CDR3 regions. Each CDR3 protein gets one entry after TCRdb re-called the multiplex PCR reads with MiXCR. The sample yields roughly 420,000 distinct CDR3 sequences, 16% seen once. Ten or more counts support this clonotype. The data were also submitted as part of a second study, on T cells in Graves' hyperthyroidism and ophthalmopathy.

This TCR was recovered from a woman aged 18-35 years with Graves disease. The source was peripheral blood mononuclear cells (PBMCs), collected at new diagnosis, from a patient treated with antithyroid drugs. The chain employs TRBV2 and TRBJ2-1, with unresolved D. The CDR3 nucleotides read TGTGCCAGCAAAAGGGTTTTGGATGAGCAGTTCTTC. Protein product: CASKRVLDEQFF.